The 8 T cell receptor beta chains in this list originate from one sample, sequenced in a study of cytomegalovirus exposure and HLA in healthy donors. The protocol was immunoSEQ multiplex PCR, while the TCRdb copy is restricted to in-frame clones and leaves out a portion. The sample lists 130,000 to 150,000 clones; 85% to 90% were seen once. Source material: PBMCs. The receptors here all came from a young woman in good health and CMV-seropositive.

This clone was detected once. The V call is TRBV5-1, the J call TRBJ1-4; 10 bases line up with TRBD1. CDR1 and CDR2 (germline): SGHRS, YFSETQ. Trimming took 3 bases from V and 8 from J; bases not matched to a gene: 19. CDR3 size: 19 residues. CDR3 amino acids: CASSSGPGQGTSGEEKLFF. The CDR3 bases are TGCGCCAGCAGCTCAGGACCGGGACAGGGGACCTCAGGGGAAGAAAAACTGTTTTTT.

V is TRBV2 and J is TRBJ2-1; a weak D match, TRBD2 (6 bases). CDR1 and CDR2 (germline): SNHLY, FYNNEI. V shed 6 bases and J shed 7 bases, with 13 bases lying between them. CDR3 length: 13 residues. In nucleotides, the CDR3 is TGTGCCAGCAGCCGGGACTTAAATAATGAGCAGTTCTTC. This sequence encodes CASSRDLNNEQFF.

This clone showed up just a few times. The same CDR3 also results from other DNA sequences found in this sample. The rearrangement links TRBV2 to TRBJ1-2; 7 bases are a match to TRBD1. Trimming cost V 5 bases and J 4 bases; bases outside gene matches: 4. This CDR3 has 13 amino acids. Germline CDR1 is SNHLY and CDR2 is FYNNEI. The CDR3 coding sequence is TGTGCCAGCAGTCGACAGGGCTCCTATGGCTACACCTTC. The encoded protein is CASSRQGSYGYTF. Filled out from reference TRBV2 and TRBJ1-2, the complete variable domain reads EPEVTQTPSHQVTQMGQEVILRCVPISNHLYFYWYRQILGQKVEFLVSFYNNEISEKSEIFDDQFSVERPDGSNFTLKIRSTKLEDSAMYFCASSRQGSYGYTFGSGTRLTVV.

The chain uses TRBV6-1 and TRBJ2-3; 9 positions match TRBD1. The CDR3 is 13 residues long. The germline CDR1 and CDR2 sequences are MNHNS and SASEGT. The V gene end was trimmed by 6 bases and the J gene end by 6 bases; junction bases not matched to a gene: 4. The CDR3 DNA sequence: TGTGCCAGCAGATGGACAGGGGCGGATACGCAGTATTTT. As protein: CASRWTGADTQYF.

The chain employs TRBV4-1 and TRBJ2-7; weak D call: TRBD2 (6 bases). The V gene's germline CDR1 is MGHRA and CDR2 YSYEKL. The CDR3 has 13 residues. V lost 4 bases, J lost 3 bases, and 10 bases lay in between. CDR3 sequence (DNA): TGCGCCAGCAGCCCCGGGAGAGGCTACGAGCAGTACTTC. Its protein product is CASSPGRGYEQYF.

The V call is TRBV19, the J call TRBJ2-7; 7 bases are a match to TRBD1. Losses at the gene ends were 3 bases for V and 0 bases for J; bases not matched to a gene: 5. This CDR3 has 15 amino acids. Germline CDR1 and CDR2: LNHDA and SQIVND (reference sequence). The CDR3 is CASSIFGTDSYEQYF. The CDR3, as DNA: TGTGCCAGTAGTATTTTTGGGACAGACTCCTACGAGCAGTACTTC.

This sequence joins TRBV28 and TRBJ1-2; D is undetermined. CDR3 length: 14 amino acids. V lost 1 base and J 7 bases, leaving 13 bases between the germline ends. From germline, CDR1 is MDHEN and CDR2 SYDVKM. The CDR3 DNA follows: TGTGCCAGCAGTTTATACCGAGGGTCTTCTGGCTACACCTTC. Translated: CASSLYRGSSGYTF.

The chain combines TRBV4-1 with TRBJ2-7; 11 positions match TRBD2. V lost 1 base and J lost 5; bases outside the gene matches: 7. Germline V CDR1 and CDR2: MGHRA, YSYEKL. CDR3 length: 16 residues. The CDR3 protein is CASSQVLTSGVDEQYF. For the CDR3, the DNA is TGCGCCAGCAGCCAAGTCTTGACTAGCGGGGTCGACGAGCAGTACTTC.